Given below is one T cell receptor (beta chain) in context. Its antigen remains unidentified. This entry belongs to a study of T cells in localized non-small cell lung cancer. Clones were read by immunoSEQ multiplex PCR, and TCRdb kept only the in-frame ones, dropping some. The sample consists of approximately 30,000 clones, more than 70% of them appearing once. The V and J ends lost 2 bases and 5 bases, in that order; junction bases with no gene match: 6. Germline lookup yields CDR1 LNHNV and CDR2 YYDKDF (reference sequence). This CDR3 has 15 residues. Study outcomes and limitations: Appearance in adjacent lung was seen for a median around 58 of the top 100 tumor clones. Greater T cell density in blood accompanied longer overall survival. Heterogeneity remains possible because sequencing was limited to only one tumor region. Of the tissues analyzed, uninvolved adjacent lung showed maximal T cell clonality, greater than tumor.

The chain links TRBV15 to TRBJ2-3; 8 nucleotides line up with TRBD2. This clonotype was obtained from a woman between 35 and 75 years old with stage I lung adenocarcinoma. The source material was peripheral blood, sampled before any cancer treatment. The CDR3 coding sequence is TGTGCCACCAGCAGAAATCCGGGGGGGATAGATACGCAGTATTTT. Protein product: CATSRNPGGIDTQYF.